This T cell receptor (beta chain) was recovered during a study of radiation and T cells in renal cell carcinoma. Documented time point: blood 2 weeks post-SBRT. Treatment here: 15 Gy SBRT to primary tumor, nephrectomy 4 weeks later. In this sample, this clone turned up a few times. This CDR3 has 15 residues. Germline lookup yields CDR1 KGHSH and CDR2 LQKENI. Trimming at V came to 0 bases and at J to 7 bases, leaving 3 bases not matched to a gene. Here immunoSEQ multiplex PCR was the method, and the copy in TCRdb shows in-frame clones only, minus some. In the table there are about 130,000 clones, around 82% of which are singletons.

Sequenced here: blood, sampled from a patient whose treatment included radiotherapy and nephrectomy. The chain joins TRBV18 to TRBJ2-3; TRBD2 matches 11 bases. This sequence originates from a man aged 50-59 years with renal cell carcinoma. The CDR3 region has the DNA TGTGCCAGCTCACCACCTAGCGGGAGGGCTAATACGCAGTATTTT. It translates to CASSPPSGRANTQYF.